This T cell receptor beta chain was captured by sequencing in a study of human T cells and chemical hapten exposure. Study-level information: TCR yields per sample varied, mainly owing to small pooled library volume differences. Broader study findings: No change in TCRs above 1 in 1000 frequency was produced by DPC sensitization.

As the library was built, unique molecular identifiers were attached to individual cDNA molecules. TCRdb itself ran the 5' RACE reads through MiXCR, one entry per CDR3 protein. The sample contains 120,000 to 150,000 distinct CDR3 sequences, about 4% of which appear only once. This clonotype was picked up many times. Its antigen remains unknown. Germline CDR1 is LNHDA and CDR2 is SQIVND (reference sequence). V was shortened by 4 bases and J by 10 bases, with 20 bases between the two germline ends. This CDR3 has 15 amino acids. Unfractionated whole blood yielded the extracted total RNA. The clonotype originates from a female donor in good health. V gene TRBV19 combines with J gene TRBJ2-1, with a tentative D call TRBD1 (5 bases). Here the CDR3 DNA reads TGTGCCAGTAGTAATAGAGTTCAGGGTTCGTGGGAGCAGTTCTTC. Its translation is CASSNRVQGSWEQFF.